The rows below give T cell receptor beta chains drawn from one sample of a study of cytomegalovirus exposure and HLA in healthy donors. Clones were read by immunoSEQ multiplex PCR, and TCRdb kept only the in-frame ones, dropping some. This table holds 100,000 to 150,000 clones, 85% to 90% found once. Sequences were obtained from PBMCs. The receptors were gathered from a woman aged 18 to 35 in good health and CMV-seronegative. The CDR3 runs from the conserved cysteine through the conserved F or W. D genes are given only for firm matches. Some rows mark clone size as missing; the rest say once, few, many or name a class of expanded clone.

>TRBJ2-4|-|-|TRBV4-1
TGCGCCAGCAGCCAAGATCCGGGAGCCGCCGATATAGCCAAAAACATTCAGTACTTC
CASSQDPGAADIAKNIQYF
>TRBJ2-5|-|-|TRBV30
TGTGCCTGGAGTGTACTGAGGGTACAGGGGAGAACTAGCGGCCAAGAGACCCAGTACTTC
CAWSVLRVQGRTSGQETQYF
>TRBJ2-7|once|TRBD2|TRBV5-1
TGCGCCAGCAGCGAGCGGGAGAAGCCCGAGCAGTACTTC
CASSEREKPEQYF
>TRBJ1-2|-|-|TRBV5-1
TGCGCCAGCAGCCCACAGGGTAACTATGGCTACACCTTC
CASSPQGNYGYTF
>TRBJ2-2|once|-|TRBV30
TGTGCCTGGATTTTTGGCCCGAACACCGGGGAGCTGTTTTTT
CAWIFGPNTGELFF
>TRBJ1-5|once|-|TRBV19
TGTGCCAGTAGTTGGGGGACACCTAGCAATCAGCCCCAGCATTTT
CASSWGTPSNQPQHF
>TRBJ1-4|-|-|TRBV7-9
TGTGCCAGCAGCTCGCCGGGAGAAGCTAATGAAAAACTGTTTTTT
CASSSPGEANEKLFF
>TRBJ1-1|-|-|TRBV6-1
TGTGCCAGCAGTAGGGTAGGGGACACTGAAGCTTTCTTT
CASSRVGDTEAFF
>TRBJ2-7|-|TRBD2|TRBV6-5
TGTGCCAGCAGTCGGGGGGGGACCTACTCCTACGAGCAGTACTTC
CASSRGGTYSYEQYF
>TRBJ2-1|-|TRBD2|TRBV6-1
TGTGCCAGCAGCTCTCTAGCGGGGGGGAAGAATGAGCAGTTCTTC
CASSSLAGGKNEQFF
>TRBJ2-7|-|TRBD2|TRBV28
TGTGCCAGCAGTTTCCCAACTCTACGACTAGCGGGAGGGGGAAGCTCCTACGAGCAGTACTTC
CASSFPTLRLAGGGSSYEQYF
>TRBJ1-1|-|-|TRBV6-6
TGTGCCAGCAGTTACGATCCGGGGAGCCTGACTGAAGCTTTCTTT
CASSYDPGSLTEAFF
>TRBJ1-2|-|-|TRBV28
TGTGCCAGCAGTTTACTGGGAGCGTACTACACCTTC
CASSLLGAYYTF
>TRBJ2-5|-|-|TRBV19
TGTGCCAGTAGTATTGGCCTCTGGCAGACCCAGTACTTC
CASSIGLWQTQYF
>TRBJ2-3|-|-|TRBV5-4
TGTGCCAGCACCCCGGGACTTCGCACAGATACGCAGTATTTT
CASTPGLRTDTQYF
>TRBJ2-5|-|TRBD2|TRBV7-6
TGTGCCAGCAGCTTAGGAGGATTAGCGGGGGGCACTCAAGAGACCCAGTACTTC
CASSLGGLAGGTQETQYF
>TRBJ1-6|-|-|TRBV5-4
TGTGCCAGCAGCTTGAAGCGCGACAGCGAATCCTATAATTCACCCCTCCACTTT
CASSLKRDSESYNSPLHF
>TRBJ2-3|-|-|TRBV7-9
TGTGCCAGCAGAGTAGTGTGGACGCAGTATTTT
CASRVVWTQYF
>TRBJ2-7|few|-|TRBV6-1
TGTGCCAGCAGTGCTAAACGGCAGTACTTC
CASSAKRQYF
>TRBJ2-7|-|TRBD2|TRBV11-2
TGTGCCAGCAGCCCCAGGGGCGTTAGCGGGACCTACGAGCAGTACTTC
CASSPRGVSGTYEQYF
>TRBJ2-7|-|-|TRBV7-9
TGTGCCAGCAGCCCGCCGGGGAGGAACTCCGAGCAGTACTTC
CASSPPGRNSEQYF
>TRBJ2-2|-|TRBD2|TRBV6-4
TGTGCCAGCAGTGACCGGTCCCTAGCGGGAGGGCCAGTTTCCGGGGAGCTGTTTTTT
CASSDRSLAGGPVSGELFF
>TRBJ1-5|-|-|TRBV19
TGTGCCAGTAGTATGACGGGGAATCAGCCCCAGCATTTT
CASSMTGNQPQHF
>TRBJ2-5|-|TRBD2|TRBV11-2
TGTGCCAGCAGCCGGACTAGAGGGGAGACCCAGTACTTC
CASSRTRGETQYF
>TRBJ2-2|-|TRBD2|TRBV7-2
TGTGCCAGCAGCTTAGCACTAGCGGGCACCGGGGAGCTGTTTTTT
CASSLALAGTGELFF
>TRBJ2-4|-|TRBD2|TRBV7-9
TGTGCCAGCACTAGGACTAGCGAAAACATTCAGTACTTC
CASTRTSENIQYF
>TRBJ2-1|-|TRBD2|TRBV4-3
TGCGCCAGCAGCCAAGATAGGTCTAGCGGGGTGAGGAATGAGCAGTTCTTC
CASSQDRSSGVRNEQFF
>TRBJ1-5|-|TRBD1|TRBV18
TGTGCCAGCTCGGACAGGGAGGTTCAGCCCCAGCATTTT
CASSDREVQPQHF
>TRBJ1-4|-|-|TRBV5-1
TGCGCCAGTAGCTTGGGTCGGCGGGGAAAGGATGAAAAACTGTTTTTT
CASSLGRRGKDEKLFF
>TRBJ2-2|-|-|TRBV11-2
TGTGCCAGCAGCCGCCGACAGGTTGGCACCGGGGAGCTGTTTTTT
CASSRRQVGTGELFF
>TRBJ2-1|-|TRBD2|TRBV4-2
TGTGCCAGCAGCCAAGGTACCCTCCGCGGGGGGGCGATGAATGAGCAGTTCTTC
CASSQGTLRGGAMNEQFF
>TRBJ2-1|-|TRBD2|TRBV6-1
TGTGCCAGCGGACCGGGACTAGCGAGAAACAATGAGCAGTTCTTC
CASGPGLARNNEQFF
>TRBJ1-1|-|TRBD1|TRBV10-3
TGTGCCATCAGTGATTCTACAGGGGGCACTGAAGCTTTCTTT
CAISDSTGGTEAFF
>TRBJ1-1|-|-|TRBV2
TGTGCCAGCAGTAACCTAGGACAAGAAGCTTTCTTT
CASSNLGQEAFF
>TRBJ1-1|-|TRBD1|TRBV7-2
TGTGCCAGCAGCCAGGGACAGGGGGGTGAGACTGAAGCTTTCTTT
CASSQGQGGETEAFF
>TRBJ2-7|-|TRBD2|TRBV28
TGTGCCAGCAGTTTTGGCCTGGGACTAGATATCCCCCAGTACTTC
CASSFGLGLDIPQYF
>TRBJ2-3|-|-|TRBV5-1
TGCGCCAGCAGCCCAGGGAAGCAAGATACGCAGTATTTT
CASSPGKQDTQYF
>TRBJ2-3|-|-|TRBV15
TGTGCCACCAGCAGAGATCGGACACTCCTTGGTGGCACAGATACGCAGTATTTT
CATSRDRTLLGGTDTQYF
>TRBJ2-2|-|TRBD1|TRBV19
TGTGCCAGCCGACAGGGGCATGAAGTGCCCGGGGAGCTGTTTTTT
CASRQGHEVPGELFF
>TRBJ1-1|-|-|TRBV7-2
TGTGCCAGCAGGAATCAGGGACACCGGAACACTGAAGCTTTCTTT
CASRNQGHRNTEAFF